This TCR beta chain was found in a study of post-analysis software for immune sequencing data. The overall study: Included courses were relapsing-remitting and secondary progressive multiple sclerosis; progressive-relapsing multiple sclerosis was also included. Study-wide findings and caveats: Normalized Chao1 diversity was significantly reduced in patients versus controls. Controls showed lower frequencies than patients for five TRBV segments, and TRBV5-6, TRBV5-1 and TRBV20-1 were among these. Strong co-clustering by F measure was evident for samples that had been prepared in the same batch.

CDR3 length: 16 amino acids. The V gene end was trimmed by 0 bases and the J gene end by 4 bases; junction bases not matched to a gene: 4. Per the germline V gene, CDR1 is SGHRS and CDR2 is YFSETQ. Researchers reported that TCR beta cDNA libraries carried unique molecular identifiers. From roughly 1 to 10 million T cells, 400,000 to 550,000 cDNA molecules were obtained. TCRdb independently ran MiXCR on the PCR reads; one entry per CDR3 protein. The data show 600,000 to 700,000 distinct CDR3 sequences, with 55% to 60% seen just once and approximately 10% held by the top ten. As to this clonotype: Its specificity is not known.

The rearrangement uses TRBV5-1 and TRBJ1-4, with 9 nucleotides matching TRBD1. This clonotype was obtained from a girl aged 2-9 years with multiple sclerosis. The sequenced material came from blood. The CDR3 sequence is CASSLGTGVLNEKLFF. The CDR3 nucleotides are TGCGCCAGCAGCTTGGGGACAGGGGTCCTTAATGAAAAACTGTTTTTT.